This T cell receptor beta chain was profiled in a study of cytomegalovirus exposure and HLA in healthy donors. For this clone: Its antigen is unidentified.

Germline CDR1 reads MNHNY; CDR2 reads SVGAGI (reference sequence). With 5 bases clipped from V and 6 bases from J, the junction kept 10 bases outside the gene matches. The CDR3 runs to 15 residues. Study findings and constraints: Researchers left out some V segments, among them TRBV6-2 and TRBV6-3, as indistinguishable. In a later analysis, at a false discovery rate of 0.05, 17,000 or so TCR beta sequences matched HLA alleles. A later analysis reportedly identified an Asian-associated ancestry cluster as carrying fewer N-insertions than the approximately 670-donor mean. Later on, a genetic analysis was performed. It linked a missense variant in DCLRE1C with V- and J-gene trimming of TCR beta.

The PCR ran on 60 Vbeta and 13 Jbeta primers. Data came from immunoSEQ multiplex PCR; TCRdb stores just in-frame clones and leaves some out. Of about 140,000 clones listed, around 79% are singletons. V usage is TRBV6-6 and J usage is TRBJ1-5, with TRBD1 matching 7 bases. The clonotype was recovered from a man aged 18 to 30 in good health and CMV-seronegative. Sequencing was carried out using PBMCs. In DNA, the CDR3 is TGTGCCAGCAGTCCTGGGGGGACAGTGGCTCAGCCCCAGCATTTT. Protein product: CASSPGGTVAQPQHF.